This T cell receptor beta chain comes out of a study of T cells in Graves' hyperthyroidism and ophthalmopathy (dated by TCRdb to the late 2010s). In the study overall: To identify TCR V-J signatures that set the groups apart, the researchers used a discovery cohort of 100 patients, made up of 40 to 45 with Graves' ophthalmopathy and some 55 with stable Graves' hyperthyroidism. Whether ophthalmopathy could be predicted prospectively was tested in an independent validation cohort made up of about 20 hyperthyroidism patients plus 17 patients who later progressed to ophthalmopathy. Following sampling, methimazole starting at 30 mg daily was given to hyperthyroidism patients, and high-dose intravenous methylprednisolone was given to ophthalmopathy patients. Thyroid tissue and blood T-cell repertoires from about 6 Graves' hyperthyroidism patients were also compared in the study. The approximately 100 discovery patients were randomly divided into training and test sets at a 7:3 ratio. TCR Vbeta CDR3 sequencing of some 140 peripheral blood samples (around 45 ophthalmopathy, 75 or so hyperthyroidism and about 17 progressor patients) is reported in the paper. The full study reports these points: Ophthalmopathy was separated from stable hyperthyroidism by a 13 V-J signature model, with approximately 86% sensitivity and about 81% specificity obtained in cross-validation and 80%/75% obtained in testing. No statistical method was used to fix the sample size in advance, and group allocation was not hidden from the investigators. During validation, the model predicted progression to ophthalmopathy a median of approximately 6 months ahead of onset, with roughly 65% sensitivity and roughly 72% specificity. Blood samples also contained most of the expanded thyroid clonotypes (frequency above 0.001), which suggests that blood repertoires may reflect thyroid immune responses.

This clonotype showed up just a few times. Its recognized antigen is unknown. The sample holds no much larger clone one base away, and base qualities are not on file. Exclusion was applied to patients with uncontrolled infections, other autoimmune diseases, pregnancy or lactation. Diagnoses were established on the basis of clinical symptoms, serum thyroxine and TRAb, thyroid ultrasound, and orbital computed tomography. Trizol reagent was used to extract total RNA, and RNA quality was then checked on an Agilent 2100 Bioanalyzer. V and J are truncated by 6 bases and 8 bases respectively, leaving an intervening sequence of 16 bases. The germline V gene gives CDR1 as SQVTM and CDR2 as ANQGSEA. Measured from the cysteine to the phenylalanine, the CDR3 is 13 residues long. CDR3 DNA is the only sequence kept; it has 39 bases, read in frame from the first base. TCR beta CDR3 regions were amplified from RNA transcripts. A first-round RT-PCR of the TCR CDR3 used the HTBI primer set with the Qiagen OneStep RT-PCR kit. The libraries were constructed in a second round of multiplex PCR and then size-selected and purified. Libraries were sequenced paired-end with 100 bp reads on an Illumina HiSeq2000. On the study's bioinformatics: SOAPnuke was used to process the raw data, throwing out any read that contained adapters or uncalled bases, had a mean Phred below 15, or lacked an exact constant-primer or identifier match. High-quality paired reads were merged with COPE v1.2.5, and unique nucleotide sequences were defined as clonotypes. Clonotypes were aligned to IMGT TRBV, TRBD and TRBJ reference segments using MiTCR v1.1. Analysis was restricted to V-J combinations with a frequency above 0.0001, which covered roughly 99% of repertoires. A TCS score was defined as the ratio between F50 (clonal expansion) and ExV (chaos), using BLOSUM62-based TCRdist between CDR3 peptides within each V-J. Welch's t-statistics and random forest reduced approximately 520 V-J features to 13, which were used in a naive Bayes classifier (R e1071). The Morisita-Horn index was used to measure how similar the thyroid and blood repertoires were. TCRdb redid the processing of the public reads, applying fastp at Q25 and MiXCR, and retained in-frame beta chains. A single entry per CDR3 protein holds the most common genes and DNA from its merged rows. In this record, the V and J calls reflect TCRdb's handling and not the investigators' own analysis. This sample lists 480,000 or so distinct CDR3 sequences; 46% were detected once. The top ten hold 44% of the sample.

Source material: peripheral blood or thyroid tissue (not recorded which). The sequence links TRBV29-1 to TRBJ1-4; tentative D gene TRBD1, with 5 bases matching. The source of this sequence is an adult woman with Graves' disease, either hyperthyroidism or ophthalmopathy (not recorded which). The bases read TGCAGCGTAGGGGACCGGGCCCAAGAAAAACTGTTTTTT. Its product reads: CSVGDRAQEKLFF.